This T cell receptor beta chain came from a study of T cells in localized non-small cell lung cancer. CDR1 and CDR2 (germline): SEHNR, FQNEAQ (reference sequence). The CDR3 sequence is 16 residues long. The trim removed 4 bases at V and 2 bases at J, leaving 7 bases unmatched. This table comes from immunoSEQ multiplex PCR, and its TCRdb copy is limited to in-frame clones, with some not included. Counted here are roughly 67,000 clones, roughly four fifths occurring once; the ten biggest clones make up approximately 15%. The V gene is TRBV7-9, the J gene TRBJ1-3, with 8 bases aligning to TRBD1. The sample here was peripheral blood, taken before any cancer treatment. The clonotype originates from a female donor over 55 with stage I lung adenocarcinoma. CDR3 loop: CASSSTDRGPGNTIYF. The CDR3 DNA reads TGTGCCAGCAGCTCGACAGACAGGGGACCTGGAAACACCATATATTTT. Variable domain in full (rest from reference TRBV7-9 and TRBJ1-3): DTGVSQNPRHKITKRGQNVTFRCDPISEHNRLYWYRQTLGQGPEFLTYFQNEAQLEKSRLLSDRFSAERPKGSFSTLEIQRTEQGDSAMYLCASSSTDRGPGNTIYFGEGSWLTVV.